The rows below give T cell receptor beta chains drawn from one sample of a study of T cell repertoires in aging, cancer and after chemotherapy. Each CDR3 protein gets one entry after TCRdb re-called the multiplex PCR reads with MiXCR. Of roughly 15,000 distinct CDR3 sequences in the sample, about 50% were seen once. Sequencing input: blood. These receptors originate from a human donor in good health. Each CDR3 is given with its conserved first and last residue. A D gene is named only where the DNA matches it firmly. Clone sizes are given selectively: once, few, many, or a class where the clone is expanded.

v_gene	abundance	d_gene	j_gene	CDR3aa	CDR3nt
TRBV29-1	-	-	TRBJ2-3	CSGAPQGLTDTQYF	TGCAGCGGGGCCCCCCAGGGACTTACAGATACGCAGTATTTT
TRBV29-1	medium-sized	TRBD2	TRBJ2-5	CSAGASGGGEYF	TGCAGCGCGGGGGCTAGCGGGGGGGGCGAGTACTTC
TRBV6-4	few	TRBD2	TRBJ2-1	CASSGTSGSNEQFF	TGTGCCAGCAGTGGAACTAGCGGAAGCAATGAGCAGTTCTTC
TRBV6-5	-	-	TRBJ2-2	CASSERDPANTGELFF	TGTGCCAGCAGTGAACGGGACCCCGCGAACACCGGGGAGCTGTTTTTT
TRBV19	-	TRBD1	TRBJ2-1	CASTPWTGGSLNEQFF	TGTGCCAGTACACCTTGGACAGGGGGGTCCCTAAATGAGCAGTTCTTC
TRBV12-3/TRBV12-4	-	-	TRBJ1-6	CASSFQGPLDSPLHF	TGTGCCAGCAGTTTCCAGGGACCCTTGGATTCACCCCTCCACTTT
TRBV27	-	TRBD2	TRBJ2-2	CASSPPSGRAGELFF	TGTGCCAGCAGCCCCCCTAGCGGGAGGGCCGGGGAGCTGTTTTTT
TRBV12-3/TRBV12-4	few	-	TRBJ1-1	CASSFWGGGTEAFF	TGTGCCAGCAGTTTCTGGGGCGGTGGCACTGAAGCTTTCTTT
TRBV27	-	-	TRBJ2-2	CASSSPLTSSTGELFF	TGTGCCAGCAGTTCGCCCCTCACTAGTAGCACCGGGGAGCTGTTTTTT
TRBV19	-	-	TRBJ2-1	CATDWGQPPYNEQFF	TGTGCCACCGATTGGGGGCAACCCCCTTACAATGAGCAGTTCTTC
TRBV19	few	TRBD2	TRBJ2-7	CASSHSGSLSYEQYF	TGTGCCAGTAGTCACAGCGGGAGCCTCTCCTACGAGCAGTACTTC
TRBV12-3/TRBV12-4	-	TRBD2	TRBJ2-3	CASSRLADTDTQYF	TGTGCCAGCTCCCGACTAGCGGACACAGATACGCAGTATTTT
TRBV19	-	-	TRBJ2-7	CASSEWGQGAYEQYF	TGTGCCAGTAGTGAATGGGGACAAGGTGCGTACGAGCAGTACTTC
TRBV7-9	-	-	TRBJ2-3	CASTRQGGTSDTQYF	TGTGCCAGCACAAGACAGGGAGGGACTTCAGATACGCAGTATTTT
TRBV30	-	TRBD1	TRBJ2-5	CAWSLTGGQETQYF	TGTGCCTGGAGCCTGACAGGGGGCCAAGAGACCCAGTACTTC
TRBV6-5	-	TRBD2	TRBJ2-7	CASSYSTASGGHEQYF	TGTGCCAGCAGTTACTCGACGGCTAGCGGGGGGCACGAGCAGTACTTC
TRBV6-5	-	TRBD1	TRBJ2-6	CASRTGGAGANVLTF	TGTGCCAGCAGGACAGGGGGCGCTGGGGCCAACGTCCTGACTTTC
TRBV30	few	-	TRBJ1-3	CAWNTDLGNTIYF	TGTGCCTGGAACACAGACCTCGGAAACACCATATATTTT
TRBV6-2/TRBV6-3	-	-	TRBJ2-1	CASNLGQWANEQFF	TGTGCCAGCAACCTCGGACAATGGGCCAATGAGCAGTTCTTC
TRBV5-6	-	-	TRBJ2-5	CASSESWQETQYF	TGTGCCAGCAGCGAATCTTGGCAGGAGACCCAGTACTTC
TRBV6-5	-	-	TRBJ1-1	CASSYTLLGPVTGGAFF	TGTGCCAGCAGTTACACTCTTCTAGGACCCGTAACCGGGGGAGCTTTCTTT
TRBV12-3/TRBV12-4	-	-	TRBJ2-7	CASSLVPGLGPYEQYF	TGTGCCAGCAGTTTAGTACCCGGGCTGGGCCCCTACGAGCAGTACTTC
TRBV19	-	-	TRBJ2-3	CASSINGLDADTQYF	TGTGCCAGTAGTATAAATGGGCTAGACGCAGATACGCAGTATTTT
TRBV19	-	TRBD1	TRBJ2-1	CASSIIDRAGEQFF	TGTGCCAGTAGTATAATTGACAGGGCCGGTGAGCAGTTCTTC
TRBV29-1	few	TRBD1	TRBJ2-7	CSVVGQFSYEQYF	TGCAGCGTTGTGGGACAGTTCTCCTACGAGCAGTACTTC
TRBV6-5	-	-	TRBJ2-1	CASNTRSANEQFF	TGTGCCAGCAACACCCGTAGTGCCAATGAGCAGTTCTTC
TRBV6-2/TRBV6-3	-	-	TRBJ2-3	CASSDPTGRGTDTQYF	TGTGCCAGCAGTGATCCGACAGGGAGGGGCACAGATACGCAGTATTTT
TRBV5-6	-	TRBD2	TRBJ2-5	CASSPHLIAGALETQYF	TGTGCCAGCAGCCCCCACCTGATAGCGGGAGCACTGGAGACCCAGTACTTC
TRBV27	-	-	TRBJ2-7	CASSLRISYEQYF	TGTGCCAGCAGTTTAAGAATTTCCTACGAGCAGTACTTC
TRBV12-3/TRBV12-4	-	TRBD2	TRBJ2-5	CASSLGQGASGREETQYF	TGTGCCAGCAGTTTAGGGCAGGGGGCTAGCGGGAGGGAAGAGACCCAGTACTTC
TRBV5-4	-	-	TRBJ2-7	CASSFGLTSYEQYF	TGTGCCAGCAGCTTCGGACTGACCTCCTACGAGCAGTACTTC
TRBV5-4	few	TRBD2	TRBJ2-1	CASSYRSGSGRAYNEQFF	TGTGCCAGCAGCTATAGATCCGGTAGCGGGAGGGCTTACAATGAGCAGTTCTTC
TRBV5-6	-	TRBD1	TRBJ1-5	CASSNGQGAAQPQHF	TGTGCCAGCAGCAACGGACAGGGGGCGGCTCAGCCCCAGCATTTT
TRBV29-1	-	-	TRBJ2-1	CSVQGGSYNEQFF	TGCAGCGTCCAGGGTGGCTCCTACAATGAGCAGTTCTTC
TRBV6-1	few	-	TRBJ2-7	CASSYSPRGSYEQYF	TGTGCCAGCAGTTACTCCCCTAGGGGTTCATACGAGCAGTACTTC
TRBV20-1	-	-	TRBJ2-2	CSASYRGGNTGELFF	TGCAGTGCTAGTTACAGGGGGGGGAACACCGGGGAGCTGTTTTTT
TRBV6-1	once	-	TRBJ1-5	CASSESQPAGSQPQHF	TGTGCCAGCAGTGAATCGCAGCCGGCGGGGAGTCAGCCCCAGCATTTT
TRBV6-5	-	-	TRBJ1-2	CASRSGTQYGYTF	TGTGCCAGCAGGTCCGGGACGCAGTATGGCTACACCTTC
TRBV10-3	-	-	TRBJ2-6	CAISDRVSGANVLTF	TGTGCCATCAGTGATCGAGTATCTGGGGCCAACGTCCTGACTTTC
TRBV5-1	-	-	TRBJ2-2	CASRQGTNTGELFF	TGCGCCAGCAGACAGGGAACGAACACCGGGGAGCTGTTTTTT
TRBV15	few	TRBD2	TRBJ2-7	CATSPGLAGGWSEQYF	TGTGCCACCAGCCCTGGGCTAGCGGGAGGGTGGAGTGAGCAGTACTTC
TRBV5-4	-	-	TRBJ2-1	CASTLGGTIVGYNEQFF	TGTGCCAGCACCCTCGGGGGAACGATAGTGGGTTACAATGAGCAGTTCTTC
TRBV12-3/TRBV12-4	-	TRBD1	TRBJ2-5	CASTLAGGETQYF	TGTGCCAGCACCCTGGCAGGGGGAGAGACCCAGTACTTC
TRBV30	once	TRBD1	TRBJ2-7	CAWSVGTGAYEQYF	TGTGCCTGGAGTGTAGGGACAGGGGCCTACGAGCAGTACTTC
TRBV15	-	-	TRBJ2-7	CATSRGGDSSYEQYF	TGTGCCACCAGCAGAGGGGGGGACTCCTCCTACGAGCAGTACTTC
TRBV27	-	-	TRBJ2-7	CASSLSGTHEQYF	TGTGCCAGCAGTTTATCGGGAACCCACGAGCAGTACTTC
TRBV29-1	-	TRBD1	TRBJ2-7	CSVRGNQGAQYF	TGCAGCGTTAGGGGCAACCAGGGGGCCCAGTACTTC
TRBV5-4	-	-	TRBJ2-3	CASRPDGDTQYF	TGTGCCAGCAGGCCGGACGGAGATACGCAGTATTTT
TRBV19	-	TRBD1	TRBJ1-5	CASSIQGVSNQPQHF	TGTGCCAGTAGTATACAGGGGGTATCCAATCAGCCCCAGCATTTT
TRBV6-2/TRBV6-3	-	TRBD2	TRBJ2-3	CASSGGTSGKTDTQYF	TGTGCCAGCAGTGGGGGGACTAGCGGTAAAACAGATACGCAGTATTTT
TRBV19	once	-	TRBJ2-1	CASRDHSDEQFF	TGTGCCAGCAGGGACCATTCGGATGAGCAGTTCTTC
TRBV5-5	-	-	TRBJ1-1	CASSGGVTGTTEAFF	TGTGCCAGCAGCGGGGGGGTTACAGGGACGACTGAAGCTTTCTTT
TRBV4-3	-	TRBD2	TRBJ2-3	CASSPSSGRVDTQYF	TGCGCCAGCAGCCCTTCTAGCGGGAGAGTAGATACGCAGTATTTT
TRBV6-5	few	-	TRBJ2-3	CASSRRRQVGSTDTQYF	TGTGCCAGCAGCCGACGAAGACAGGTTGGGAGCACAGATACGCAGTATTTT
TRBV19	-	-	TRBJ1-6	CASSIGTRANSPLHF	TGTGCCAGTAGTATAGGGACAAGAGCAAATTCACCCCTCCACTTT
TRBV6-1	-	TRBD1	TRBJ1-5	CASRKQEGANQPQHF	TGTGCCAGCAGGAAACAGGAGGGGGCAAATCAGCCCCAGCATTTT